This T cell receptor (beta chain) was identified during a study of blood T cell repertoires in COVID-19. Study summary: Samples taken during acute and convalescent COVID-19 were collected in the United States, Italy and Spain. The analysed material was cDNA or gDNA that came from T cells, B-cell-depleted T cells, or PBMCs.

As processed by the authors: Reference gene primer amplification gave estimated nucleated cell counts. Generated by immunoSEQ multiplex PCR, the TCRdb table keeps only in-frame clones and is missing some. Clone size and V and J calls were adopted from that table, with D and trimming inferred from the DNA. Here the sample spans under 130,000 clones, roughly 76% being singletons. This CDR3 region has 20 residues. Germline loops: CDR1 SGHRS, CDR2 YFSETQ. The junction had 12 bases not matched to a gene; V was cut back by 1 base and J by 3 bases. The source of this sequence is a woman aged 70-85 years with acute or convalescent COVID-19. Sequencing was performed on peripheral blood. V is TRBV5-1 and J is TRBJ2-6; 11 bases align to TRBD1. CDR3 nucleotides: TGCGCCAGCAGCTTGACGGTTCTAGGACAGGGGGCGTTTGGGGCCAACGTCCTGACTTTC. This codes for CASSLTVLGQGAFGANVLTF.